The 32 T cell receptor beta chains reported below all come from one sample, sequenced in a study of T cells after yellow fever vaccination. TCRdb reprocessed the 5' RACE reads with MiXCR, giving one entry per CDR3 protein. The sample has 50,000 to 75,000 distinct CDR3 sequences, 4.5% to 6% seen once. This sample comprised PBMCs, either bulk or a sorted T-cell subset (CD4+, CD8+, memory, or dextramer-sorted; not recorded which), obtained on the day of the yellow fever booster vaccination. The receptors derive from a man aged 18 to 30 who received the YFV17D yellow fever vaccine.

The chain has TRBV21-1 and TRBJ2-7. TRBV21-1 is noted as a pseudogene. The CDR3 extends over 13 amino acids. The CDR3 DNA follows: TGTGCCAGTATCACGAGGGAGATCTACGAGCAGTACGTC. Amino acid sequence: CASITREIYEQYV.

V is TRBV6-6 and J is TRBJ1-1; possibly TRBD1 for D (5 bases). The CDR3 has 13 amino acids. V was cut by 10 bases and J by 3 bases, with 15 bases left in between. Germline V lookup: CDR1 MNHNY, CDR2 SVGAGI (reference sequence). The CDR3 coding sequence is TGTGCCACCGGAGGGGTTAGGGACACTGAAGCTTTCTTT. This codes for CATGGVRDTEAFF.

The table lists this clonotype with many counts. This rearrangement joins TRBV12-3 or TRBV12-4 to TRBJ2-3; D possibly corresponds to TRBD1 (6 bases). CDR3 length: 13 amino acids. Trimming removed 5 bases at V and 1 base at J, with 7 bases between. Here the CDR3 reads CASSRQGTDTQYF. The CDR3 coding sequence is TGTGCCAGCAGTCGACAGGGCACAGATACGCAGTATTTT.

Ten or more counts support this clonotype. The chain couples TRBV7-3 to TRBJ2-1; 12 nucleotides match TRBD2. Germline V lookup: CDR1 SGHTA, CDR2 FQGTGA. J lost 4 bases, V lost 2 bases, and 3 bases had no gene match. This CDR3 contains 16 residues. The CDR3, as DNA: TGTGCCAGCAGCTTAGGACTAGCGGGGCTGTACAATGAGCAGTTCTTC. This gives the protein CASSLGLAGLYNEQFF.

This clonotype appeared a few times. CDR3 bases: TGCGCCAGCAGCCCAACAGGGGCTAGCCAGCCCCAGCATTTT. It codes for CASSPTGASQPQHF. This rearrangement joins TRBV5-1 to TRBJ1-5, with TRBD1 matching over 7 bases. Germline loops: CDR1 SGHRS, CDR2 YFSETQ. The length of the CDR3 is 14 residues. V shed 4 bases, J shed 7 bases, and the junction held 8 bases outside the gene matches.

This clonotype came up many times. This chain links TRBV5-1 with TRBJ1-1; no clear D. The CDR3 sequence is 15 residues long. Germline lookup yields CDR1 SGHRS and CDR2 YFSETQ. Deletions cut 0 bases from V and 1 base from J, with 10 bases between. The CDR3 region has the DNA TGCGCCAGCAGCTTGGAGGCCATAGGGAACACTGAAGCTTTCTTT. This translates into CASSLEAIGNTEAFF.

This clonotype was recorded at least ten times. This sequence joins TRBV12-3 or TRBV12-4 and TRBJ2-3; 8 bases agree with TRBD2. V dropped 8 bases and J dropped 3; count of bases not matched to a gene: 7. There are 14 residues in the CDR3. CDR3 protein: CASRRGGLTDTQYF. DNA of the CDR3: TGTGCCAGCCGCCGGGGGGGCCTTACAGATACGCAGTATTTT.

Concerning this clonotype: One base away lies a much larger clone, so this may be a sequencing read error. V is TRBV6-1 and J is TRBJ1-1, with TRBD1 as a possible D gene (5 bases). The CDR3 loop spans 14 amino acids. Germline lookup yields CDR1 MNHNS and CDR2 SASEGT. The CDR3 coding sequence is TGTGCCAGCAGTTACCCGGGACCCAACACTGATGCTTTCTTT. The encoded protein is CASSYPGPNTDAFF.

At least ten counts were recorded for this clonotype. V and J are TRBV10-3 and TRBJ1-1, with TRBD1 as a possible D gene (5 bases). The CDR3 loop spans 16 amino acids. V was shortened by 5 bases and J by 5 bases, with 21 bases between the two germline ends. The germline gives CDR1 ENHRY, CDR2 SYGVKD. The CDR3 is CAISNGGMPGRTEAFF. CDR3 DNA: TGTGCCATCAGTAACGGGGGGATGCCAGGGAGGACTGAAGCTTTCTTT.

V gene TRBV5-1 combines with J gene TRBJ1-1, with 7 bases lining up with TRBD1. V trimming: 4 bases; J trimming: 7 bases; junction bases outside the gene matches: 4. Germline V gives CDR1 SGHRS, CDR2 YFSETQ. The CDR3 spans 12 residues. CDR3 DNA sequence: TGCGCCAGCAGCACGACAGGGTATGAAGCTTTCTTT. Its translation: CASSTTGYEAFF.

The rearrangement joins TRBV4-1 to TRBJ1-5; D unresolved. The germline V and J ends were trimmed by 3 bases and 0 bases, with 3 bases remaining between them. Germline V CDR1 and CDR2: MGHRA, YSYEKL. CDR3 length equals 13 residues. The DNA of the CDR3 is TGCGCCAGCAGCCAGAGTAGCAATCAGCCCCAGCATTTT. Protein: CASSQSSNQPQHF.

This clonotype was observed at least ten times. This chain connects TRBV7-2 to TRBJ2-2; D not certain. The CDR3 sequence is 12 residues long. Germline V lookup: CDR1 SGHTA, CDR2 FQGNSA. Trimming took off 5 bases at V and 3 bases at J, with 4 bases between the two ends. The CDR3 DNA follows: TGTGCCAGCAGCCTATACACCGGGGAGCTGTTTTTT. Residues: CASSLYTGELFF.

This clonotype was counted only a few times. The CDR3 DNA sequence: TGCGCCAGCAGCTTTCTTCAGGGGAACACTGAAGCTTTCTTT. Amino acid sequence: CASSFLQGNTEAFF. This chain connects TRBV5-1 to TRBJ1-1; perhaps TRBD1 as D (5 bases). The germline CDR1 and CDR2 sequences are SGHRS and YFSETQ. The CDR3 is made up of 14 amino acids. V was cut by 2 bases and J by 1 base, with 9 bases left in between. Full variable domain (rest looked up from reference TRBV5-1 and TRBJ1-1): KAGVTQTPRYLIKTRGQQVTLSCSPISGHRSVSWYQQTPGQGLQFLFEYFSETQRNKGNFPGRFSGRQFSNSRSEMNVSTLELGDSALYLCASSFLQGNTEAFFGQGTRLTVV.

This clonotype was counted many times. The chain links TRBV12-3 or TRBV12-4 to TRBJ2-7, with no clear D. This CDR3 is built from 12 residues. V lost 0 bases, J lost 5 bases, and 5 bases lay in between. The CDR3 bases are TGTGCCAGCAGTTTAGCTACGGACGAGCAGTACTTC. Its protein product is CASSLATDEQYF.

The genes are TRBV5-1 and TRBJ2-3; D is tentatively TRBD1 or TRBD2 (5 bases each). V lost 6 bases, J lost 7 bases, and 18 bases lay in between. Germline V gene lookup returns CDR1 SGHRS and CDR2 YFSETQ. The CDR3 has 14 amino acids. The CDR3 sequence is CASTPRDGTNTQYF. The CDR3 DNA follows: TGCGCCAGCACGCCCCGGGACGGAACGAATACGCAGTATTTT.

Ten or more counts support this clonotype. V and J are TRBV27 and TRBJ1-5; the D gene is possibly TRBD1 (6 bases). There are 14 residues in the CDR3. Germline lookup yields CDR1 MNHEY and CDR2 SMNVEV (reference sequence). Trimming left V 6 bases short and J 3 bases short, with 12 bases between. CDR3 bases: TGTGCCAGCAGAGAAACAGGGTTCAATCAGCCCCAGCATTTT. Residues: CASRETGFNQPQHF.

This clonotype was counted ten times or more. The chain's CDR3 is CASSSQPGQGAKGLFF. The DNA of the CDR3 is TGTGCCAGCAGCTCACAACCGGGACAGGGTGCGAAGGGGCTGTTTTTT. V usage is TRBV7-2 and J usage is TRBJ2-2, with 9 bases fitting TRBD1. The CDR3 covers 16 residues. CDR1 SGHTA and CDR2 FQGNSA come from the germline V gene. V trimming: 4 bases; J trimming: 13 bases; junction bases outside the gene matches: 16.

Ten or more counts support this clonotype. V usage is TRBV5-1 and J usage is TRBJ2-2; D gene unclear. CDR3 size: 15 residues. V lost 0 bases and J 4 bases, leaving 10 bases between the germline ends. Germline V gene lookup returns CDR1 SGHRS and CDR2 YFSETQ. The CDR3: CASSLAMETTGELFF. CDR3 bases: TGCGCCAGCAGCTTGGCCATGGAAACCACCGGGGAGCTGTTTTTT.

This clonotype was observed at least ten times. This sequence joins TRBV4-1 and TRBJ1-5, with D uncertain. The germline V gene encodes CDR1 MGHRA and CDR2 YSYEKL. This CDR3 contains 12 residues. V lost 5 bases and J 3 bases, leaving 5 bases between the germline ends. The CDR3 DNA follows: TGCGCCAGCAGCGAGGACAATCAGCCCCAGCATTTT. Protein product: CASSEDNQPQHF.

J is TRBJ2-3 and V is TRBV11-2; 9 bases line up with TRBD2. V lost 3 bases to trimming and J lost 5 bases; unmatched junction nucleotides: 6. This CDR3 has 15 amino acids. Germline V CDR1 and CDR2: SGHAT, FQNNGV. The CDR3 loop is CASSLGGGVVDTQYF. CDR3 nucleotide sequence: TGTGCCAGCAGCTTGGGCGGGGGGGTTGTAGATACGCAGTATTTT.

There are a few counts of this clonotype. The J gene is TRBJ1-1, the V gene TRBV9, with unresolved D. Per germline, CDR1 SGDLS and CDR2 YYNGEE. The CDR3 totals 13 residues. V lost 0 bases and J lost 4, with 7 bases in between. The CDR3: CASSVGPGTEAFF. CDR3 nucleotides: TGTGCCAGCAGCGTAGGACCGGGCACTGAAGCTTTCTTT.

The chain employs TRBV5-1 and TRBJ1-2, with 9 bases fitting TRBD1. The CDR3 is 14 residues long. The junction had 7 bases not matched to a gene; V was cut back by 3 bases and J by 7 bases. Germline values: CDR1 SGHRS, CDR2 YFSETQ. CDR3 nucleotides: TGCGCCAGCAGCTACGGACAGGGGACTGCTGGCTACACCTTC. Its translation: CASSYGQGTAGYTF.

This clonotype came up many times. The rearrangement joins TRBV4-3 to TRBJ1-1, with a weak D call TRBD1 (5 bases). The CDR3 is made up of 13 amino acids. Germline V gene lookup returns CDR1 LGHNA and CDR2 YSLEER. The V end was cut by 1 base, the J end by 6 bases, with 9 bases between. The CDR3 loop reads CASSQARGAEAFF. The CDR3 coding sequence is TGCGCCAGCAGCCAAGCTCGGGGGGCTGAAGCTTTCTTT.

This clonotype appeared a few times. CDR3 sequence reads: CASSLRGTYEQYV. In DNA, the CDR3 is TGTGCCAGCAGCTTACGGGGGACCTACGAGCAGTACGTC. The chain couples TRBV7-9 to TRBJ2-7; a possible D gene is TRBD2 (6 bases). The CDR3 totals 13 residues. V lost 2 bases, J lost 2 bases, and 7 bases lay in between. In germline, CDR1 is SEHNR, CDR2 FQNEAQ (reference sequence).

This chain links TRBV27 with TRBJ2-2; D call uncertain. CDR1 is MNHEY and CDR2 is SMNVEV in the germline V gene (reference sequence). The CDR3 covers 13 residues. Trimming removed 7 bases from V and 3 bases from J, with 9 bases in between. This chain's CDR3 is CASMGNHTGELFF. Written as DNA, the CDR3 is TGTGCCAGCATGGGGAACCACACCGGGGAGCTGTTTTTT.

This clonotype was seen repeatedly, ten times or more. The chain is built from TRBV5-1 and TRBJ2-6; no definite D call. The CDR3 loop spans 15 amino acids. Germline V gene sequence: CDR1 SGHRS, CDR2 YFSETQ. Trimming cost V 4 bases and J 0 bases, with 8 bases left between them. The chain's CDR3 is CASSPLYSGANVLTF. The CDR3 coding sequence is TGCGCCAGCAGCCCCCTGTACTCTGGGGCCAACGTCCTGACTTTC.

This clonotype was seen a few times. The rearrangement links TRBV11-3 to TRBJ2-3; 8 positions match TRBD2. V lost 2 bases, J lost 5 bases, and 6 bases stayed unmatched. CDR3 length: 15 residues. Germline V lookup: CDR1 SGHNT, CDR2 YENEEA. The CDR3 region is CASSLTGGEVDTQYF. The CDR3 DNA reads TGTGCCAGCAGCTTAACCGGGGGGGAGGTAGATACGCAGTATTTT.

The chain carries TRBV4-2 and TRBJ1-1, with D unresolved. Germline lookup yields CDR1 LGHNA and CDR2 YNFKEQ. The V and J ends lost 10 bases and 4 bases respectively, with 13 bases between them. The CDR3 sequence is 12 residues long. The CDR3 region is CAMSPERTEAFF. The DNA for the CDR3 is TGTGCCATGAGCCCGGAGCGCACTGAAGCTTTCTTT.

In this sample, this clonotype turned up many times. The rearrangement uses TRBV4-2 and TRBJ2-1, with 10 bases fitting TRBD2. V was clipped by 0 bases and J by 9 bases; unmatched bases: 8. This CDR3 contains 16 residues. Per germline, CDR1 LGHNA and CDR2 YNFKEQ. The CDR3 DNA is TGTGCCAGCAGCCAAGAAGGAAGCGGGGGGGCGCGTGAGCAGTTCTTC. Protein product: CASSQEGSGGAREQFF.

This clonotype was seen ten or more times. The chain is built from TRBV4-1 and TRBJ1-5, with no clear D. This CDR3 is built from 17 residues. From germline, CDR1 is MGHRA and CDR2 YSYEKL. V shed 3 bases and J shed 0 bases, with 15 bases lying between them. The CDR3 spells CASSQDFTDYSNQPQHF. The DNA of the CDR3 is TGCGCCAGCAGCCAGGATTTCACAGATTATAGCAATCAGCCCCAGCATTTT.

This clonotype has a handful of counts. J is TRBJ2-5 and V is TRBV6-5; D not certain. Trimming shortened V by 0 bases and J by 1 base, and 15 bases separated the two germline ends. The CDR3 loop spans 17 amino acids. Germline-derived CDR1 and CDR2 are MNHEY and SVGAGI. CDR3 nucleotide sequence: TGTGCCAGCAGTTACTCGATATCCCCAAAACTCCAAGAGACCCAGTACTTC. This translates into CASSYSISPKLQETQYF.

V and J are TRBV15 and TRBJ1-3; D gene uncertain. Germline assignment: CDR1 LNHNV and CDR2 YYDKDF (reference sequence). V was cut by 3 bases and J by 2 bases, with 8 bases left in between. This CDR3 comprises 14 residues. In nucleotides, the CDR3 is TGTGCCACCAGCAGTCGGACCACTGGAAACACCATATATTTT. Its translation is CATSSRTTGNTIYF. The full variable domain, in which reference TRBV15 and TRBJ1-3 provide the parts outside the CDR3, is DAMVIQNPRYQVTQFGKPVTLSCSQTLNHNVMYWYQQKSSQAPKLLFHYYDKDFNNEADTPDNFQSRRPNTSFCFLDIRSPGLGDTAMYLCATSSRTTGNTIYFGEGSWLTVV.